The present T cell receptor (beta chain) was sequenced within a study of T cell responses to AZD1222 COVID-19 vaccine. Notes on the study in general: Distributed over spike, vaccine-associated CD4 TCRs predominated at 160-218 and 743-854.

In the case of this clone: Antigen unknown.

V lost 4 bases to trimming and J lost 5 bases; unmatched junction nucleotides: 11. The CDR3 length is 15 residues. Germline CDR1 is SGDLS and CDR2 is YYNGEE. Method: immunoSEQ multiplex PCR; TCRdb's copy keeps in-frame clones and lacks some. The sample lists 90,000 to 140,000 clones; about 88% were seen once. The chain joins TRBV9 to TRBJ2-7; 8 bases are shared with TRBD1. The source material was peripheral blood, sampled 28 days after the second AZD1222 dose. This clonotype was obtained from an adult who received the AZD1222 COVID-19 vaccine. CDR3 nucleotide sequence: TGTGCCAGCAGCTTGACAGGGGAACGCTACGACGAGCAGTACTTC. Translation: CASSLTGERYDEQYF.